This T cell receptor beta chain comes out of a study of T cell responses to AZD1222 COVID-19 vaccine. Overall study findings and caveats: Possibly, clonal diversity was underestimated; donors were largely white British and included more females.

Concerning this clone itself: Its antigen is not identified.

Assay used: immunoSEQ multiplex PCR; TCRdb lists only in-frame clones, some missing. The sample records under 200,000 clones, 88% being singletons. J gave up 0 bases and V 2 bases, and 2 bases lay outside the gene matches. Germline assignment: CDR1 MNHEY and CDR2 SVGAGI. This CDR3 has 15 residues. The chain joins TRBV6-5 to TRBJ2-7; 9 bases fit TRBD2. The material was peripheral blood, obtained 28 days after the second AZD1222 dose. The clonotype comes from an adult who received the AZD1222 COVID-19 vaccine. The CDR3 here is CASSYPAGGSYEQYF. CDR3 DNA: TGTGCCAGCAGTTACCCAGCGGGAGGCTCCTACGAGCAGTACTTC.